What follows are 16 T cell receptor beta chains derived from one specimen sequenced in a study of OX40 agonist ivuxolimab in advanced cancers. The table came from immunoSEQ multiplex PCR; TCRdb's copy has only in-frame clones and leaves some out. The sample holds about 45,000 clones, roughly 90% seen once. The specimen comprised CD4+ or CD8+ T cells sorted from blood, sampled in a trial of the OX40 agonist ivuxolimab. Receptors were obtained from an adult with an advanced solid tumor such as melanoma, head and neck, liver or kidney cancer.

V usage is TRBV5-4 and J usage is TRBJ2-7; 11 bases line up with TRBD1. The junction had 3 bases not matched to a gene; V was cut back by 5 bases and J by 2 bases. The germline V gene has CDR1 SGHNT and CDR2 YYREEE (reference sequence). The length of the CDR3 is 14 residues. The CDR3 protein is CASRQGQGAYEQYF. In DNA form, the CDR3 reads TGTGCCAGCAGACAGGGACAGGGGGCCTACGAGCAGTACTTC.

The rearrangement joins TRBV13 to TRBJ2-7; TRBD1 might be the D (6 bases). The CDR3 consists of 12 residues. The germline V gene has CDR1 PRHDT and CDR2 FYEKMQ (reference sequence). The germline V and J ends were trimmed by 8 bases and 3 bases, with 11 bases remaining between them. The CDR3 here is CASSTGNYEQYF. DNA for the CDR3: TGTGCCAGCTCCACAGGGAACTACGAGCAGTACTTC.

The chain has TRBV7-9 and TRBJ2-3; D is perhaps TRBD2 (6 bases). The V and J ends lost 1 base and 1 base respectively, with 15 bases between them. Per germline, CDR1 SEHNR and CDR2 FQNEAQ (reference sequence). The length of the CDR3 is 17 residues. The CDR3 DNA reads TGTGCCAGCAGCTTAGTCAACCGGGAGATCGGCACAGATACGCAGTATTTT. Amino acids: CASSLVNREIGTDTQYF.

The chain uses TRBV9 and TRBJ1-6; 8 bases fit TRBD1. Germline loops: CDR1 SGDLS, CDR2 YYNGEE. This CDR3 has 15 amino acids. The trim removed 3 bases at V and 6 bases at J, leaving 5 bases unmatched. In nucleotides, the CDR3 is TGTGCCAGCAGCGGATCCGGGACAGGTAATTCACCCCTCCACTTT. This sequence encodes CASSGSGTGNSPLHF. Full variable domain (remainder filled in from reference TRBV9 and TRBJ1-6): DSGVTQTPKHLITATGQRVTLRCSPRSGDLSVYWYQQSLDQGLQFLIQYYNGEERAKGNILERFSAQQFPDLHSELNLSSLELGDSALYFCASSGSGTGNSPLHFGNGTRLTVT.

The chain employs TRBV7-6 and TRBJ2-2, with no clear D. Trimming pared 0 bases from V and 4 bases from J, leaving 9 bases between. The CDR3 extends over 15 amino acids. Germline values: CDR1 SGHVS, CDR2 FNYEAQ. CDR3: CASSLAYLGTGELFF. The CDR3, as DNA: TGTGCCAGCAGCTTAGCGTACTTGGGCACCGGGGAGCTGTTTTTT.

The chain carries TRBV5-6 and TRBJ2-1, with unresolved D. V lost 0 bases and J lost 6, with 4 bases in between. Germline CDR1 SGHDT, CDR2 YYEEEE. This CDR3 has 12 amino acids. The CDR3 loop is CASSLGGNEQFF. The CDR3 region has the DNA TGTGCCAGCAGCTTGGGTGGCAATGAGCAGTTCTTC.

This rearrangement joins TRBV29-1 to TRBJ1-2; maybe TRBD1 (5 bases). Germline CDR1 reads SQVTM; CDR2 reads ANQGSEA. CDR3 length: 15 amino acids. Trimming left V 0 bases short and J 1 base short, with 12 bases between. In nucleotides, the CDR3 is TGCAGCGTTGAAGATGGGGACCTACTTAACTATGGCTACACCTTC. Residues: CSVEDGDLLNYGYTF.

The gene calls are TRBV7-2 and TRBJ2-7; 8 bases fit TRBD1. This CDR3 contains 16 residues. Germline V gene lookup returns CDR1 SGHTA and CDR2 FQGNSA. Unmatched junction bases numbered 14, after V lost 5 bases and J lost 5 bases. Here the CDR3 reads CASSPVELQTGDEQYF. The CDR3, as DNA: TGTGCCAGCAGCCCGGTTGAGCTCCAGACAGGGGACGAGCAGTACTTC.

The chain carries TRBV4-2 and TRBJ2-1; 10 bases line up with TRBD2. V lost 3 bases, J lost 9 bases, and 11 bases stayed unmatched. This CDR3 has 16 residues. Germline loops: CDR1 LGHNA, CDR2 YNFKEQ. The CDR3 nucleotides are TGTGCCAGCAGCCAGCGGGCTAGCGGGGGTTTTGGTGAGCAGTTCTTC. It is translated as CASSQRASGGFGEQFF.

V and J are TRBV6-1 and TRBJ1-2; 7 nucleotides align to TRBD1. J gave up 5 bases and V 5 bases, and 11 bases lay outside the gene matches. The CDR3 loop spans 15 amino acids. CDR1 and CDR2 (germline): MNHNS, SASEGT. The CDR3 protein is CASSRPGQREYGYTF. In DNA form, the CDR3 reads TGTGCCAGCAGTCGGCCGGGACAGCGAGAATATGGCTACACCTTC.

The V call is TRBV5-6, the J call TRBJ2-7; TRBD1 agrees at 8 bases. The V gene's germline CDR1 is SGHDT and CDR2 YYEEEE. This CDR3 is 15 amino acids long. V was pared by 0 bases and J by 4 bases, with 6 bases of the junction left unmatched. CDR3 in amino acids: CASSLGGTGAYEQYF. For the CDR3, the DNA is TGTGCCAGCAGCTTGGGAGGGACAGGAGCTTACGAGCAGTACTTC.

This chain uses TRBV7-8 with TRBJ2-1; 14 nucleotides match TRBD2. With V trimmed by 5 bases and J by 4 bases, 13 bases remained unmatched. Germline V gene lookup returns CDR1 SGHVS and CDR2 FQNEAQ. The CDR3 runs to 19 residues. CDR3 loop: CASSLPSSGLAGVYNEQFF. The CDR3 nucleotides are TGTGCCAGCAGCCTCCCATCCTCGGGACTAGCGGGAGTATACAATGAGCAGTTCTTC. Full variable domain (remainder filled in from reference TRBV7-8 and TRBJ2-1): GAGVSQSPRYKVAKRGQDVALRCDPISGHVSLFWYQQALGQGPEFLTYFQNEAQLDKSGLPSDRFFAERPEGSVSTLKIQRTQQEDSAVYLCASSLPSSGLAGVYNEQFFGPGTRLTVL.

The rearrangement joins TRBV28 to TRBJ1-2; D remains ambiguous. V gave up 5 bases and J gave up 3 bases, with 16 bases separating them. Germline loops: CDR1 MDHEN, CDR2 SYDVKM. The CDR3 has 15 residues. For the CDR3, the DNA is TGTGCCAGCAGTACCCAAATCTGGCTAGACTATGGCTACACCTTC. Translated: CASSTQIWLDYGYTF.

The chain is built from TRBV9 and TRBJ1-2; 9 bases line up with TRBD1. The J segment lost 7 bases and the V segment lost 3 bases, leaving 7 bases of the junction unmatched. The CDR3 runs 14 residues. The germline CDR1 and CDR2 sequences are SGDLS and YYNGEE. Written as DNA, the CDR3 is TGTGCCAGCAGCGGCCCGGGACAGGGTTTTGGCTACACCTTC. Its protein product is CASSGPGQGFGYTF.

The J gene is TRBJ2-2, the V gene TRBV9; D is ambiguous. Looked up from germline, CDR1 is SGDLS and CDR2 is YYNGEE. V was trimmed by 4 bases and J by 4 bases, leaving 14 bases between them. The CDR3 has 15 amino acids. The CDR3 region is CASSPTERLTGELFF. In DNA, the CDR3 is TGTGCCAGCAGCCCAACCGAGCGTCTCACCGGGGAGCTGTTTTTT.

The CDR3 loop is CASSALSNTGELFF. Written as DNA, the CDR3 is TGTGCCAGCAGTGCCCTATCGAACACCGGGGAGCTGTTTTTT. The rearrangement links TRBV28 to TRBJ2-2; no reliable D call. V lost 5 bases and J lost 0, with 7 bases in between. Germline CDR1 is MDHEN and CDR2 is SYDVKM. The CDR3 runs 14 residues.